This T cell receptor (beta chain) was identified in a study of technical replicates of blood from several donors. The germline V gene encodes CDR1 MNHEY and CDR2 SMNVEV (reference sequence). There are 13 residues in the CDR3. J was trimmed by 6 bases and V by 11 bases; bases with no gene match: 13. Sequencing was performed with immunoSEQ multiplex PCR; in TCRdb, only in-frame clones are kept and a portion is missing. There are tens of thousands of clones in the sample; 93% occur only once, and 0.24% lies in the top ten. The sample was T cells isolated from PBMCs. The sequence was obtained from a human donor in good health. This sequence joins TRBV27 and TRBJ2-7; 7 bases line up with TRBD1. This CDR3 reads CAGHGGRGSEQYF. The CDR3 nucleotides read TGTGCCGGACACGGTGGCAGGGGGAGCGAGCAGTACTTC.